The 8 T cell receptor beta chains in this list originate from one sample, sequenced in a study of tissue T cells after allogeneic stem cell transplantation. The table came from immunoSEQ multiplex PCR; TCRdb's copy has only in-frame clones and leaves some out. The table lists several thousand clones, around three fifths of them singletons. This sample comprised tissue from the jejunum, obtained at autopsy. All receptors come from a female donor of 60 years or more with lung cancer.

In its sample, this clone was seen a few times. This chain joins TRBV5-1 and TRBJ2-3; 7 nucleotides agree with TRBD2. The CDR3 contains 16 residues. CDR1 SGHRS and CDR2 YFSETQ come from the germline V gene. V was clipped by 0 bases and J by 2 bases; unmatched bases: 6. This chain's CDR3 is CASSLERGIVTDTQYF. In nucleotides, the CDR3 is TGCGCCAGCAGCTTGGAGCGGGGTATAGTCACAGATACGCAGTATTTT.

This chain links TRBV19 with TRBJ2-3; D is uncertain. Germline assignment: CDR1 LNHDA and CDR2 SQIVND (reference sequence). The germline V and J ends were trimmed by 6 bases and 1 base, with 11 bases remaining between them. The length of the CDR3 is 14 residues. For the CDR3, the DNA is TGTGCCAGTAGACTTCTTTCTGGCACAGATACGCAGTATTTT. Protein: CASRLLSGTDTQYF.

V usage is TRBV6-5 and J usage is TRBJ2-7; 10 bases fit TRBD1. This CDR3 has 13 amino acids. V was pared by 6 bases and J by 4 bases, with 3 bases of the junction left unmatched. Germline CDR1 MNHEY, CDR2 SVGAGI. CDR3 loop: CASRDRGTYEQYF. CDR3 nucleotides: TGTGCCAGCAGGGACAGGGGGACGTACGAGCAGTACTTC.

The chain is built from TRBV5-1 and TRBJ1-4, with 9 bases identical to TRBD1. V trimming: 4 bases; J trimming: 6 bases; junction bases outside the gene matches: 16. Germline CDR1 and CDR2: SGHRS and YFSETQ. The CDR3 spans 18 residues. The CDR3 bases are TGCGCCAGCAGCCCGGGACAGGGAAGCAGGAAAGCATATGAAAAACTGTTTTTT. It translates to CASSPGQGSRKAYEKLFF.

The gene calls are TRBV29-1 and TRBJ2-2; D is unresolved. Germline-derived CDR1 and CDR2 are SQVTM and ANQGSEA. The CDR3 sequence is 13 residues long. The germline V and J ends were trimmed by 4 bases and 0 bases, with 6 bases remaining between them. CDR3 region: CSVGQSNTGELFF. The CDR3 DNA reads TGCAGCGTTGGGCAATCGAACACCGGGGAGCTGTTTTTT.

The chain couples TRBV27 to TRBJ2-7; 10 bases are a match to TRBD2. Germline V lookup: CDR1 MNHEY, CDR2 SMNVEV (reference sequence). Trimming took 7 bases from V and 4 from J; bases not matched to a gene: 13. CDR3 size: 16 residues. This CDR3 reads CASKTGVAGGLYEQYF. In DNA, the CDR3 is TGTGCCAGCAAGACCGGGGTAGCGGGAGGTTTATACGAGCAGTACTTC.

The chain has TRBV7-3 and TRBJ1-2; 10 positions agree with TRBD1. The J segment lost 6 bases and the V segment lost 2 bases, leaving 9 bases of the junction unmatched. CDR3 length: 16 residues. Germline V lookup: CDR1 SGHTA, CDR2 FQGTGA. DNA of the CDR3: TGTGCCAGCAGCTTAGGGACAGGGGCGTCGGTCGATGGCTACACCTTC. Translation: CASSLGTGASVDGYTF. The whole variable domain, filled in from reference TRBV7-3 and TRBJ1-2, reads GAGVSQTPSNKVTEKGKYVELRCDPISGHTALYWYRQSLGQGPEFLIYFQGTGAADDSGLPNDRFFAVRPEGSVSTLKIQRTERGDSAVYLCASSLGTGASVDGYTFGSGTRLTVV.

This clone was counted once. The chain carries TRBV4-2 and TRBJ1-2; D unclear. The CDR3 covers 13 residues. CDR1 is LGHNA, CDR2 YNFKEQ, per germline. V lost 4 bases and J lost 5, with 11 bases in between. CDR3 sequence (DNA): TGTGCCAGCAGCCGTCCAGAGTTTTATGGCTACACCTTC. The encoded protein is CASSRPEFYGYTF.